This T cell receptor (beta chain) was observed in a study of vaccination effects on CD4 cells after COVID-19. Points from the study as a whole: Clones induced by infection and by vaccine showed marked clonal contraction late after vaccination. Convalescent patients numbered few in the study; early post-infection timepoints were missing entirely.

Comments on this clone: Its antigen is not identified.

Ahead of sequencing, the ViraFEST assay grew antigen-specific CD4+ T cells using viral peptide pools. Isolating CD4+ T cells followed around nine days of culture. Of the BNT162b2 and mRNA-1273 vaccines, participants received two doses of one or the other. A density of about 1.8 million PBMC per well was used; these cells were cultured with roughly 10 IU/ml IL-2 and about 9.4 ug/ml peptides. Half of the medium was exchanged for IL-2 medium on both days 3 and 7. CDR1 and CDR2 (germline): MDHEN, SYDVKM. The V end lost 6 bases, the J end lost 2 bases, and 4 bases lay between the germline ends. The CDR3 is 11 amino acids. Profiling relied on immunoSEQ multiplex PCR, and the TCRdb table lists in-frame clones only, not all of them. The repertoire has fewer than 80,000 clones, around 74% of them found once; the top ten carry roughly 1.6%.

The specimen comprised CD4+ T cells from PBMCs cultured with HCoV-229E spike peptides, sampled after COVID-19 vaccination. The chain employs TRBV28 and TRBJ1-1; no clear D gene. This receptor was obtained from a human donor who received a COVID-19 vaccine. The CDR3 spells CASRLNTEAFF. CDR3 sequence (DNA): TGTGCCAGCAGACTTAACACTGAAGCTTTCTTT.